This entry is about one TCR beta chain. The antigen remains unidentified. The data stem from a study of cytomegalovirus exposure and HLA in healthy donors. CDR3 length: 15 amino acids. From germline, CDR1 is MNHNY and CDR2 SVGAGI (reference sequence). With 5 bases clipped from V and 4 bases from J, the junction kept 3 bases outside the gene matches. Primers: 60 Vbeta forward and 13 Jbeta reverse. Clones were sequenced by immunoSEQ multiplex PCR, and TCRdb holds only the in-frame ones, with some missing. The top ten clones hold around 0.69% of a sample with roughly 200,000 clones, about 80% of them seen once. Study conclusions and caveats: For cytomegalovirus status, the classifier reportedly gave diagnoses with high specificity and sensitivity.

This chain connects TRBV6-6 to TRBJ2-1; 12 nucleotides match TRBD2. The receptor's source is a woman between 40 and 55 years old in good health and CMV-seronegative. The sequenced material came from PBMCs. The CDR3 DNA sequence: TGTGCCAGCAGTCAAGGACTAGCGGGATACAATGAGCAGTTCTTC. Encoded protein: CASSQGLAGYNEQFF.